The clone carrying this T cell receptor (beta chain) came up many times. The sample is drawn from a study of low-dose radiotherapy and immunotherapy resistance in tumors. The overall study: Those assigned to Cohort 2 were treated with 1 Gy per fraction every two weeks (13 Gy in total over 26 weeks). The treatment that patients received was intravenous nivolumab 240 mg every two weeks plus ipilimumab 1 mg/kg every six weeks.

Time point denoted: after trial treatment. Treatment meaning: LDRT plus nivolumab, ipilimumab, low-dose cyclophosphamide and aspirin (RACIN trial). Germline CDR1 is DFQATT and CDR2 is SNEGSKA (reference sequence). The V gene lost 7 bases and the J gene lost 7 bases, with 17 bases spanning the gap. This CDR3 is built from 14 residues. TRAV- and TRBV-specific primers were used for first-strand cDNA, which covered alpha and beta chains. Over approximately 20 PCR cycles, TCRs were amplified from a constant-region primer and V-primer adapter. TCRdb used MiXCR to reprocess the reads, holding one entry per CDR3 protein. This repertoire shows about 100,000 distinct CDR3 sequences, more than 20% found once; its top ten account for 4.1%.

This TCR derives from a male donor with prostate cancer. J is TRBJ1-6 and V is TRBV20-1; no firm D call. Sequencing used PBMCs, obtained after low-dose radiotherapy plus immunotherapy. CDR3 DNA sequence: TGCAGTGTTCCGGGCCGGACCAGCAATTCACCCCTCCACTTT. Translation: CSVPGRTSNSPLHF.